Shown below are 9 T cell receptor beta chains from a single sample sequenced in a study of shared clonotypes between healthy human individuals (dated by TCRdb to 2018 to 2020). The method was the immunoSEQ multiplex PCR assay. As stored in TCRdb, this immuneACCESS dataset retains in-frame rearrangements with V and J assigned. A fraction of the clones does not appear; measured against another copy, unresolved V genes explain less than half of the discrepancy, and the remainder lacks a known reason. The sample table shows roughly 2.4 million clones, and approximately 94% are seen once. Approximately 0.13% of the sample is in the top ten clones. Sequencing was carried out using naive CD4+ T cells sorted from blood. The sample's cell subset or site label is to be understood as: CD45RA+ positively selected. These receptors were taken from a man aged 18 to 29 in good health.

The chain links TRBV11-2 to TRBJ2-7; 7 bases line up with TRBD2. J lost 2 bases, V lost 1 base, and 8 bases had no gene match. The germline gives CDR1 SGHAT, CDR2 FQNNGV. The CDR3 is made up of 16 amino acids. CDR3 coding DNA: TGTGCCAGCAGCTTAGGGTGGTCTAGCGGCGCCTACGAGCAGTACTTC. The encoded protein is CASSLGWSSGAYEQYF.

V gene TRBV11-3 combines with J gene TRBJ2-5; D gene unclear. Germline V lookup: CDR1 SGHNT, CDR2 YENEEA. V was shortened by 1 base and J by 2 bases, with 5 bases between the two germline ends. This CDR3 comprises 13 residues. The CDR3 region has the DNA TGTGCCAGCAGCTTAGCCGAGCAAGAGACCCAGTACTTC. Translation gives CASSLAEQETQYF.

This clone appeared a single time. The rearrangement uses TRBV5-1 and TRBJ2-7; D unclear. The V end was cut by 0 bases, the J end by 3 bases, with 16 bases between. Germline assignment: CDR1 SGHRS and CDR2 YFSETQ. The CDR3 is 16 amino acids. The CDR3 nucleotides are TGCGCCAGCAGCTTGGGAACCAGCTATCGATTCTACGAGCAGTACTTC. It specifies CASSLGTSYRFYEQYF.

This chain connects TRBV5-6 to TRBJ2-7, with 7 bases fitting TRBD2. Per germline, CDR1 SGHDT and CDR2 YYEEEE. The CDR3 is 16 residues long. The V segment lost 0 bases and the J segment 3 bases; nucleotides outside the gene matches: 9. In DNA, the CDR3 is TGTGCCAGCAGCTTGGAGAGGCGGGGGACCTACTACGAGCAGTACTTC. Translated, it gives CASSLERRGTYYEQYF.

The V and J genes are TRBV7-2 and TRBJ2-1, with 12 bases aligning to TRBD2. This CDR3 comprises 15 residues. CDR1 is SGHTA and CDR2 is FQGNSA in the germline V gene. V lost 8 bases, J lost 4 bases, and 6 bases stayed unmatched. CDR3 loop: CASALAGGPYNEQFF. The DNA of the CDR3 is TGTGCCAGCGCCCTAGCGGGAGGGCCGTACAATGAGCAGTTCTTC.

The genes are TRBV4-1 and TRBJ1-1; D call uncertain. Trimming left V 3 bases short and J 4 bases short, with 12 bases between. The CDR3 spans 14 residues. From germline, CDR1 is MGHRA and CDR2 YSYEKL. CDR3 bases: TGCGCCAGCAGCCATCCCACCCAAGGCACTGAAGCTTTCTTT. This translates into CASSHPTQGTEAFF.

Comments on this clone: The sample contains more than one DNA sequence encoding this CDR3. V gene TRBV5-1 combines with J gene TRBJ2-7; 10 bases line up with TRBD1. Germline assignment: CDR1 SGHRS and CDR2 YFSETQ. Unmatched junction bases numbered 2, after V lost 5 bases and J lost 3 bases. The length of the CDR3 is 13 residues. The CDR3 loop is CASSRDRGYEQYF. Here the CDR3 DNA reads TGCGCCAGCAGTCGGGACAGGGGCTACGAGCAGTACTTC. Looking up the rest from reference TRBV5-1 and TRBJ2-7 gives the full variable domain: KAGVTQTPRYLIKTRGQQVTLSCSPISGHRSVSWYQQTPGQGLQFLFEYFSETQRNKGNFPGRFSGRQFSNSRSEMNVSTLELGDSALYLCASSRDRGYEQYFGPGTRLTVT.

The chain employs TRBV5-6 and TRBJ2-2; a possible D gene is TRBD1 (6 bases). The V end lost 2 bases, the J end lost 1 base, and 12 bases lay between the germline ends. Looked up from germline, CDR1 is SGHDT and CDR2 is YYEEEE. The CDR3 consists of 16 residues. As DNA, the CDR3 is TGTGCCAGCAGCTTTATTCGGGGACAGAACACCGGGGAGCTGTTTTTT. Its protein is CASSFIRGQNTGELFF.

Points on this clone: The junction shows a germline mismatch at one end, possibly a read error. In the same sample, other DNA sequences code for this CDR3. This chain connects TRBV4-1 to TRBJ1-6; no clear D. The CDR3 contains 16 residues. Per the germline V gene, CDR1 is MGHRA and CDR2 is YSYEKL. CDR3: CASSQAQTTRLAPLHF. In DNA form, the CDR3 reads TGCGCCAGCAGCCAAGCCCAAACGACCCGGTTGGCACCCCTCCACTTC.